There are a few counts of the clone carrying this T cell receptor beta chain. V was cut by 4 bases and J by 4 bases, with 11 bases left in between. CDR3 length: 14 amino acids. Germline CDR1 reads MNHNS; CDR2 reads SASEGT. These data belong to a study of T cell changes during pregnancy in multiple sclerosis. Method: immunoSEQ multiplex PCR; TCRdb's copy keeps in-frame clones and lacks some. The sample records about 44,000 clones, approximately 92% being singletons. The rearrangement joins TRBV6-1 to TRBJ1-5; no definite D call. The sample here was CD4+ T cells from peripheral blood mononuclear cells, taken in the first trimester of pregnancy. The source is a female donor with multiple sclerosis, enrolled in a pregnancy study. The CDR3 reads CASSVREENQPQHF. The CDR3 DNA reads as TGTGCCAGCAGTGTCAGAGAGGAGAATCAGCCCCAGCATTTT.